One and the same sample provided the 32 T cell receptor beta chains below, sequenced in a study of T cell clonality in common variable immunodeficiency (dated by TCRdb to the mid-2010s). Library construction relied on the immunoSEQ multiplex PCR assay. As stored in TCRdb, this immuneACCESS dataset retains in-frame rearrangements with V and J assigned. A fraction of the clones does not appear; measured against another copy, unresolved V genes explain less than half of the discrepancy, and the remainder lacks a known reason. With about 52,000 clones recorded, this sample contains no clone counted only once. In total, the top ten clones hold about 1.8% of the sample. The sample taken for sequencing was peripheral blood mononuclear cells. The origin of the receptors is a person aged 18 to 69 in good health.

In this sample, this clone turned up many times. At one end the junction does not follow the germline gene, possibly because of a read error. The read gets to within 3 residues of the CDR3 end, and the germline J gene fills in the rest. The chain has TRBV4-2 and TRBJ2-2; 14 bases fit TRBD2. The germline gives CDR1 LGHNA, CDR2 YNFKEQ. This CDR3 spans 18 amino acids. The part of the CDR3 DNA that was read is TGCGCCAGCAGCCTTAGACTAGCGGGGGGGCCGGACACCGGGGAG. Protein sequence: CASSLRLAGGPDTGE. The whole CDR3 reads CASSLRLAGGPDTGELFF.

There are many counts of this clone. The read is 3 residues too short to cover the CDR3 end, so that end is filled in from the germline J gene. J is TRBJ1-5 and V is TRBV19, with D maybe TRBD1 (5 bases). With 3 bases removed from V and 9 bases from J, the gap between germline ends came to 6 bases. The germline CDR1 and CDR2 sequences are LNHDA and SQIVND (reference sequence). The CDR3 consists of 11 residues. The CDR3 bases that were read are TGTGCCAGTAGTATGGGGGGGCCC. Translating gives CASSMGGP. The CDR3 reads in full as CASSMGGPQHF.

This clone was counted ten times or more. One end of the junction is discordant with germline, which a read error may explain. The CDR3 end is not reached by the read, which stops 3 residues before it; the germline J gene fills it in. The chain joins TRBV4-2 to TRBJ1-4, with a tentative D call TRBD1 (5 bases). The CDR3 contains 17 residues. Germline V CDR1 and CDR2: LGHNA, YNFKEQ. The covered CDR3 bases are TGCGCCAGCAGCCAAGATCTGACGATCGGTGGGGCCAACGTA. Translation gives CASSQDLTIGGANV. The whole CDR3 reads CASSQDLTIGGANVLFF.

Many counts were recorded for this clone. Sequencing ends 3 residues short of the CDR3 end; the germline J gene provides the rest. The chain couples TRBV18 to TRBJ2-7; 12 nucleotides align to TRBD2. The CDR3 totals 17 residues. J gave up 6 bases and V 3 bases, and 12 bases lay outside the gene matches. Germline loops: CDR1 KGHSH, CDR2 LQKENI. This CDR3 reads CASSPSTSGGNRGEQYF. CDR3 DNA, as far as it was read: TGTGCCAGCTCACCTTCGACTAGCGGGGGAAACAGGGGCGAG.

This clone occurred many times. The junction departs from germline at one end; a sequencing error may be responsible. The DNA ends 3 residues before the CDR3 does, and the rest of the CDR3 is filled in from the germline J gene. The chain combines TRBV4-2 with TRBJ2-7; D perhaps matches TRBD1 (9 bases). The length of the CDR3 is 16 residues. CDR1 and CDR2 (germline): LGHNA, YNFKEQ. The part of the CDR3 DNA that was read is TGCGCCAGCAGCACTCGCGGGGGGACAGGGACCTACGAG. Protein sequence: CASSTRGGTGTYE. The complete CDR3 reads CASSTRGGTGTYEQYF.

This clone was observed at least ten times. The read terminates 3 residues before the CDR3 end, so the remaining end is supplied by the germline J gene. V usage is TRBV7-2 and J usage is TRBJ2-3; D perhaps matches TRBD2 (6 bases). The CDR3 runs to 16 residues. Germline assignment: CDR1 SGHTA and CDR2 FQGNSA. Between the trimmed V and J ends, which lost 0 bases and 2 bases, there was a span of 12 bases. The part of the CDR3 DNA that was read is TGTGCCAGCAGCTTAGCCCCTAGCGCGTTCACAGATACG. Residues: CASSLAPSAFTDT. The entire CDR3 is CASSLAPSAFTDTQYF. Combining the CDR3 with reference TRBV7-2 and TRBJ2-3 gives the whole variable domain GAGVSQSPSNKVTEKGKDVELRCDPISGHTALYWYRQSLGQGLEFLIYFQGNSAPDKSGLPSDRFSAERTGGSVSTLTIQRTQQEDSAVYLCASSLAPSAFTDTQYFGPGTRLTVL.

This clone occurred many times. The CDR3 is cut off 3 residues early in the read; its end comes from the germline J gene. The chain combines TRBV5-1 with TRBJ2-7, with D possibly TRBD2 on 5 matching bases. The germline CDR1 and CDR2 sequences are SGHRS and YFSETQ. The CDR3 runs 13 residues. V shed 4 bases and J shed 6 bases, with 14 bases lying between them. Partial CDR3 DNA: TGCGCCAGCAGCGTCGGAACTAGTCTCGAG. Translating it yields CASSVGTSLE. The whole CDR3 region reads CASSVGTSLEQYF.

This clone occurred many times. The part of the CDR3 DNA that was read is TGTGCCAGCAGCTTAGGCCGGGACAGGGGGGACGGGGAG. Residues: CASSLGRDRGDGE. The whole CDR3 region reads CASSLGRDRGDGELFF. V and J are TRBV7-8 and TRBJ2-2; 11 bases are shared with TRBD1. The read falls 3 residues short of the CDR3 end, and the missing part is taken from the germline J gene. Trimming removed 1 base from V and 7 bases from J; junction bases left unmatched: 5. The CDR3 has 16 amino acids. The germline gives CDR1 SGHVS, CDR2 FQNEAQ.

This clone was counted ten times or more. Coverage ceases 3 residues before the CDR3 finishes, and the germline J gene fills in the end. This chain connects TRBV5-6 to TRBJ1-2; tentatively, D is TRBD1 (5 bases). This CDR3 is built from 15 residues. The V gene lost 2 bases and the J gene lost 4 bases, with 15 bases spanning the gap. Germline CDR1 SGHDT, CDR2 YYEEEE. CDR3 bases read: TGTGCCAGCAGCTTCCGGACATCGGTTGGCTATGGC. Translated, it gives CASSFRTSVGYG. The CDR3, in full, reads CASSFRTSVGYGYTF.

This clone was observed many times. Read data end 3 residues before the CDR3 end; the end is taken from the germline J gene. The chain couples TRBV20-1 to TRBJ1-2, with TRBD1 as a possible D gene (5 bases). CDR1 and CDR2 (germline): DFQATT, SNEGSKA (reference sequence). This CDR3 is 13 amino acids long. CDR3 in amino acids: CSPVTAGDYGYTF. Partial CDR3 DNA: TGCAGCCCTGTTACGGCGGGGGACTATGGC.

In this sample, this clone turned up many times. The CDR3 end is not reached by the read, which stops 3 residues before it; the germline J gene fills it in. The rearrangement links TRBV7-9 to TRBJ2-5; TRBD1 matches at 7 bases. CDR3 length: 13 amino acids. The germline gives CDR1 SEHNR, CDR2 FQNEAQ (reference sequence). Unmatched junction bases numbered 2, after V lost 5 bases and J lost 2 bases. The covered CDR3 bases are TGTGCCAGCAGCCGGACAGGACAAGAGACC. This sequence encodes CASSRTGQET. The full-length CDR3 reads as CASSRTGQETQYF. The full variable domain, in which reference TRBV7-9 and TRBJ2-5 provide the parts outside the CDR3, is DTGVSQNPRHKITKRGQNVTFRCDPISEHNRLYWYRQTLGQGPEFLTYFQNEAQLEKSRLLSDRFSAERPKGSFSTLEIQRTEQGDSAMYLCASSRTGQETQYFGPGTRLLVL.

In this sample, this clone turned up many times. The observed sequence ends 3 residues before the CDR3 terminus, with the missing tail filled in from the germline J gene. V and J are TRBV2 and TRBJ2-1; 8 nucleotides line up with TRBD2. Unmatched junction bases numbered 5, after V lost 4 bases and J lost 9 bases. The V gene's germline CDR1 is SNHLY and CDR2 FYNNEI. The CDR3 is 13 residues long. CDR3 loop: CASSVAGGREQFF. The sequenced CDR3 bases are TGTGCCAGCAGTGTTGCGGGGGGACGTGAG.

This clone was seen repeatedly, ten times or more. The read terminates 3 residues ahead of where the CDR3 ends, so the germline J gene completes it. The chain couples TRBV7-9 to TRBJ1-6; tentative D call: TRBD1 (5 bases). Germline CDR1 SEHNR, CDR2 FQNEAQ (reference sequence). The CDR3 sequence is 14 residues long. V shed 1 base and J shed 10 bases, with 11 bases lying between them. The CDR3 loop reads CASSLEQVRSPLHF. CDR3 DNA, as far as it was read: TGTGCCAGCAGCTTAGAACAGGTCCGATCACCC.

This clone was seen more than once but under ten times. The CDR3 sequence is CASSPTSGGTNYDYTF. The sequenced part of the CDR3 DNA is TGTGCCAGCTCACCCACTAGCGGGGGAACAAACTACGAC. The gene calls are TRBV18 and TRBJ1-2; possible D gene TRBD1, 5 bases. The read comes to an end 3 residues before the CDR3 does, leaving the germline J gene to fill in the end. The germline CDR1 and CDR2 sequences are KGHSH and LQKENI. The CDR3 length is 16 residues.

The table lists this clone with many counts. The CDR3 is cut off 3 residues early in the read; its end comes from the germline J gene. This rearrangement joins TRBV19 to TRBJ1-2, with no clear D. Germline V gene data show CDR1 as LNHDA and CDR2 as SQIVND (reference sequence). V gave up 6 bases and J gave up 3 bases, with 8 bases separating them. The CDR3 is 12 amino acids. CDR3 protein: CASSLRDYGYTF. CDR3 DNA, as far as it was read: TGTGCCAGTAGCCTACGCGACTATGGC.

Note on this clone: The CDR3 end falls 3 residues outside the read, so it is completed with the germline J gene. The chain employs TRBV18 and TRBJ2-7; TRBD2 might be the D (6 bases). This CDR3 spans 14 amino acids. The V gene lost 3 bases and the J gene lost 4 bases, with 13 bases spanning the gap. CDR1 is KGHSH and CDR2 is LQKENI in the germline V gene. The CDR3 loop is CASSPRGSGYEQYF. The covered CDR3 bases are TGTGCCAGCTCACCCCGGGGGTCCGGGTACGAG.

This clone occurred many times. The read finishes 3 residues shy of the CDR3 end, and the germline J gene is used to complete it. The V and J genes are TRBV14 and TRBJ2-1; D may be TRBD1 (6 bases). The CDR3 has 13 amino acids. The germline V gene has CDR1 SGHDN and CDR2 FVKESK. The V end lost 1 base, the J end lost 8 bases, and 9 bases lay between the germline ends. The covered CDR3 bases are TGTGCCAGCAGCCAAGTGGGACACTATGAG. This encodes CASSQVGHYE. The full CDR3 sequence reads CASSQVGHYEQFF.

This clone came up a few times. The CDR3 end lies 3 residues beyond the end of the read and is filled in from the germline J gene. The V call is TRBV7-9, the J call TRBJ1-1, with 7 bases lining up with TRBD1. The CDR3 spans 12 residues. Looked up from germline, CDR1 is SEHNR and CDR2 is FQNEAQ (reference sequence). The junction had 3 bases not matched to a gene; V was cut back by 5 bases and J by 6 bases. CDR3 loop: CASSQQGSEAFF. CDR3 DNA, as far as it was read: TGTGCCAGCAGCCAACAGGGGTCTGAA. The full variable domain, with the rest looked up from reference TRBV7-9 and TRBJ1-1, is DTGVSQNPRHKITKRGQNVTFRCDPISEHNRLYWYRQTLGQGPEFLTYFQNEAQLEKSRLLSDRFSAERPKGSFSTLEIQRTEQGDSAMYLCASSQQGSEAFFGQGTRLTVV.

This clone was recorded at least ten times. The read ends 3 residues before the CDR3 terminus; that terminus is restored from the germline J gene. This chain joins TRBV7-2 and TRBJ2-5; TRBD2 agrees at 8 bases. The germline CDR1 and CDR2 sequences are SGHTA and FQGNSA. The CDR3 is 15 residues long. The ends lost 1 base at V and 5 bases at J; junction bases unmatched: 6. The CDR3 sequence is CASSLGGGRAETQYF. CDR3 bases read: TGTGCCAGCAGCTTAGGCGGGGGGCGCGCGGAGACC.

A few counts support this clone. The read stops 3 residues short of the end of the CDR3; the missing end is completed from the germline J gene. The J gene is TRBJ1-1, the V gene TRBV18, with D possibly matching TRBD1 (6 bases). The CDR3 spans 14 residues. V dropped 8 bases and J dropped 6 bases, with 19 bases sitting between them. Germline V lookup: CDR1 KGHSH, CDR2 LQKENI. CDR3 region: CASQPQTGSAEAFF. The part of the CDR3 DNA that was read is TGTGCCAGCCAGCCGCAAACAGGGAGTGCTGAA.

This clone was counted many times. The read falls 3 residues short of the CDR3 end, and the missing part is taken from the germline J gene. The J gene is TRBJ2-3, the V gene TRBV6-2 or TRBV6-3, with D perhaps matching TRBD2 (5 bases). The ends were cut back, 0 bases at V and 5 bases at J, with 9 bases in the middle. This CDR3 spans 14 amino acids. The germline CDR1 and CDR2 sequences are MNHEY and SVGEGT. The CDR3 region is CASSYSRVGDTQYF. The CDR3 bases that were read are TGTGCCAGCAGTTACTCGCGGGTGGGAGATACG.

In the case of this clone: The CDR3 end lies 3 residues beyond the end of the read and is filled in from the germline J gene. The chain uses TRBV2 and TRBJ1-4; 9 nucleotides agree with TRBD1. The CDR3 is made up of 18 amino acids. Germline V gene sequence: CDR1 SNHLY, CDR2 FYNNEI. The CDR3 protein is CASSAQTGGRSGANVLFF. Incomplete CDR3 DNA: TGTGCCAGCAGTGCCCAGACAGGGGGACGGTCCGGGGCCAACGTA.

This clone was recorded at least ten times. Partial CDR3 DNA: TGCAGCGTTCGGAAGGGGGACAGGGGAGGC. Amino acid sequence: CSVRKGDRGG. In full, the CDR3 reads CSVRKGDRGGYTF. This chain links TRBV29-1 with TRBJ1-2, with 10 bases matching TRBD1. The sequenced fragment ends 3 residues before the CDR3 boundary, so the rest is inferred from the germline J gene. Germline assignment: CDR1 SQVTM and CDR2 ANQGSEA. The CDR3 consists of 13 residues. The full variable domain, rest sourced from reference TRBV29-1 and TRBJ1-2, is SAVISQKPSRDICQRGTSLTIQCQVDSQVTMMFWYRQQPGQSLTLIATANQGSEATYESGFVIDKFPISRPNLTFSTLTVSNMSPEDSSIYLCSVRKGDRGGYTFGSGTRLTVV.

This clone was counted many times. The read halts 3 residues ahead of the CDR3 end, with the missing end drawn from the germline J gene. The chain joins TRBV5-1 to TRBJ2-5; maybe TRBD1 (5 bases). The CDR3 is made up of 14 amino acids. Trimming pared 0 bases from V and 5 bases from J, leaving 11 bases between. Germline V lookup: CDR1 SGHRS, CDR2 YFSETQ. CDR3 bases read: TGCGCCAGCAGCTTGGCCGTAAGGGGTGAGACC. Amino acids: CASSLAVRGET. The full-length CDR3 reads as CASSLAVRGETQYF.

Turning to this clone: The read finishes 3 residues shy of the CDR3 end, and the germline J gene is used to complete it. This chain joins TRBV7-9 and TRBJ2-4, with D perhaps matching TRBD1 (6 bases). Germline assignment: CDR1 SEHNR and CDR2 FQNEAQ (reference sequence). The CDR3 spans 15 residues. CDR3 protein: CASIPWGPANYGQYF. The CDR3 bases that were read are TGTGCCAGCATCCCGTGGGGGCCAGCTAACTATGGT.

This clone was counted at least ten times. Coverage ceases 3 residues before the CDR3 finishes, and the germline J gene fills in the end. V and J are TRBV18 and TRBJ1-5; TRBD1 agrees at 8 bases. With 10 bases clipped from V and 4 bases from J, the junction kept 15 bases outside the gene matches. Germline lookup yields CDR1 KGHSH and CDR2 LQKENI. This CDR3 region has 16 residues. The covered CDR3 bases are TGTGCCAACCCGACAATACAGGGGGGGATTAATCAGCCC. Amino acid sequence: CANPTIQGGINQP. The whole CDR3 is CANPTIQGGINQPQHF.

This clone was seen only a few times. The read halts 3 residues ahead of the CDR3 end, with the missing end drawn from the germline J gene. The V gene is TRBV7-2, the J gene TRBJ1-2; no clear D. The CDR3 loop spans 15 amino acids. The germline V gene has CDR1 SGHTA and CDR2 FQGNSA. Partial CDR3 DNA: TGTGCCAGCAGCTTCGCTCTCTCGACTTACAATGAC. Translation gives CASSFALSTYND. The entire CDR3 reads CASSFALSTYNDYTF.

The sample holds many counts of this clone. Coverage ceases 3 residues before the CDR3 finishes, and the germline J gene fills in the end. V usage is TRBV18 and J usage is TRBJ2-6; maybe TRBD1 (5 bases). V shed 4 bases and J shed 0 bases, with 10 bases lying between them. Germline CDR1 is KGHSH and CDR2 is LQKENI. The CDR3 loop spans 16 amino acids. The CDR3 bases that were read are TGTGCCAGCTCACAACAGGCCGTCTCTGGGGCCAACGTC. Its translation: CASSQQAVSGANV. The CDR3, in full, reads CASSQQAVSGANVLTF.

Ten or more counts support this clone. The CDR3 reads CASSQDETATRNSPLHF. The DNA read from the CDR3 is TGCGCCAGCAGCCAAGACGAGACCGCGACGCGGAATTCACCC. The V and J genes are TRBV4-1 and TRBJ1-6; no firm D call. The DNA ends 3 residues before the CDR3 does, and the rest of the CDR3 is filled in from the germline J gene. The CDR3 length is 17 residues. Germline V gene lookup returns CDR1 MGHRA and CDR2 YSYEKL. V shed 0 bases and J shed 7 bases, with 16 bases lying between them.

Many counts were recorded for this clone. Sequencing ends 3 residues short of the CDR3 end; the germline J gene provides the rest. V is TRBV5-5 and J is TRBJ1-6, with D hard to call. Between the trimmed V and J ends, which lost 0 bases and 9 bases, there was a span of 7 bases. This CDR3 has 13 residues. CDR1 SGHKS and CDR2 YYEKEE come from the germline V gene (reference sequence). This chain's CDR3 is CASSLVDSSPLHF. The CDR3 bases that were read are TGTGCCAGCAGCTTGGTAGACTCTTCACCC.

This clone occurred many times. The CDR3 end falls 3 residues outside the read, so it is completed with the germline J gene. The chain joins TRBV6-2 or TRBV6-3 to TRBJ2-4; D gene uncertain. The CDR3 totals 15 residues. Germline V gene lookup returns CDR1 MNHEY and CDR2 SVGEGT. Between the trimmed V and J ends, which lost 4 bases and 1 base, there was a span of 11 bases. CDR3: CASSSPIGAKNIQYF. The sequenced part of the CDR3 DNA is TGTGCCAGCAGTTCCCCAATAGGGGCCAAAAACATT.

This clone appeared many times. The CDR3 goes on 3 residues after the read ends, and that part is filled in from the germline J gene. The rearrangement links TRBV29-1 to TRBJ1-1; D may be TRBD1 (6 bases). The CDR3 spans 14 residues. V was shortened by 6 bases and J by 1 base, with 15 bases between the two germline ends. Germline V gene data show CDR1 as SQVTM and CDR2 as ANQGSEA. The DNA read from the CDR3 is TGCAGCGTGCACCGGGACACGACGAACACTGAA. Its protein product is CSVHRDTTNTE. The entire CDR3 sequence reads CSVHRDTTNTEAFF. Combining the CDR3 with reference TRBV29-1 and TRBJ1-1 gives the whole variable domain SAVISQKPSRDICQRGTSLTIQCQVDSQVTMMFWYRQQPGQSLTLIATANQGSEATYESGFVIDKFPISRPNLTFSTLTVSNMSPEDSSIYLCSVHRDTTNTEAFFGQGTRLTVV.